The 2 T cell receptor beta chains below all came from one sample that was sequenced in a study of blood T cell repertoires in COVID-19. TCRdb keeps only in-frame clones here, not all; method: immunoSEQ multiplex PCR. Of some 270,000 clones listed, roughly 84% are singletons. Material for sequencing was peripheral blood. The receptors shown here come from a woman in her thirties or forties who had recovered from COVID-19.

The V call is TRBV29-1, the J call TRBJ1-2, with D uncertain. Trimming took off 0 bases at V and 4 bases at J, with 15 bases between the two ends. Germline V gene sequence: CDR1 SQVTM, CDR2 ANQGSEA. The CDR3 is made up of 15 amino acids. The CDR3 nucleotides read TGCAGCGTTGAAGATCGGGAGAAAGGCTCCTATGGCTACACCTTC. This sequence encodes CSVEDREKGSYGYTF.

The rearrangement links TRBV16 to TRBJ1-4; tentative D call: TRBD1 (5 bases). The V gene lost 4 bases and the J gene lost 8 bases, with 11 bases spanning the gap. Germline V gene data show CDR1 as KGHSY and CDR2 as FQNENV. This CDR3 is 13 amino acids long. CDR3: CASSPGVYEKLFF. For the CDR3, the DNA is TGTGCCAGCAGCCCGGGGGTATACGAAAAACTGTTTTTT.